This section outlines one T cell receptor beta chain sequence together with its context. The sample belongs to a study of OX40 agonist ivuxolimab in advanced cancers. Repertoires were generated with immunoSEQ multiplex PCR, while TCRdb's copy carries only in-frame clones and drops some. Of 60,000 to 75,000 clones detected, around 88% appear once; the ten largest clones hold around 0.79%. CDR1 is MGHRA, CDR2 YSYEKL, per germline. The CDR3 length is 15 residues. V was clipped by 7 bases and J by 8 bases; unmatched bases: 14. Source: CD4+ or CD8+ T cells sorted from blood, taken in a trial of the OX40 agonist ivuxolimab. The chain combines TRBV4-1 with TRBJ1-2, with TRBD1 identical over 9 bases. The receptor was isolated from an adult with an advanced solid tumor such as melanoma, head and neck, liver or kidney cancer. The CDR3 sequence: CASTGTGQGPGGYTF. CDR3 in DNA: TGCGCCAGCACCGGGACAGGACAGGGGCCTGGGGGCTACACCTTC.